The 32 T cell receptor beta chains reported below all come from one sample, sequenced in a study of T cell responses to AZD1222 COVID-19 vaccine. Profiled with immunoSEQ multiplex PCR; TCRdb holds only in-frame clones, not every one. The table lists about 170,000 clones, around nine tenths of them singletons. This sample comprised peripheral blood, obtained on day 0 of AZD1222 vaccination. The receptors were sampled from an adult in good health.

In this sample, this clone turned up once. The chain uses TRBV7-2 and TRBJ2-7; the D gene is possibly TRBD2 (6 bases). Germline V gives CDR1 SGHTA, CDR2 FQGNSA. Deletions cut 5 bases from V and 4 bases from J, with 21 bases between. CDR3 length equals 16 residues. CDR3 sequence reads: CASSPARAGPKYEQYF. CDR3 DNA sequence: TGTGCCAGCAGCCCCGCGAGGGCGGGACCAAAGTACGAGCAGTACTTC.

The V gene is TRBV5-8, the J gene TRBJ1-5; the D gene is possibly TRBD1 (6 bases). The germline gives CDR1 SGHTS, CDR2 YDEGEE. CDR3 size: 15 residues. V gave up 2 bases and J gave up 0 bases, with 9 bases separating them. CDR3 coding DNA: TGTGCCAGCAGCTTATGGGGGGCTAGCAATCAGCCCCAGCATTTT. It is translated as CASSLWGASNQPQHF.

This clone came up once. The J gene is TRBJ2-7, the V gene TRBV7-6, with D possibly TRBD2 on 6 matching bases. Germline CDR1 is SGHVS and CDR2 is FNYEAQ. The CDR3 consists of 17 residues. V was clipped by 4 bases and J by 0 bases, with 19 bases between them. The CDR3 region is CASSSGYTSRLSYEQYF. The DNA of the CDR3 is TGTGCCAGCAGCTCTGGCTATACTAGCCGACTCTCCTACGAGCAGTACTTC.

The gene calls are TRBV11-2 and TRBJ1-1; weak D call: TRBD1 (5 bases). This CDR3 contains 14 residues. V dropped 5 bases and J dropped 0 bases, with 10 bases sitting between them. Germline V gene data show CDR1 as SGHAT and CDR2 as FQNNGV. The CDR3 sequence is CASSKDNLNTEAFF. CDR3 nucleotide sequence: TGTGCCAGCAGCAAGGACAACTTGAACACTGAAGCTTTCTTT.

This clone was recorded only once. The rearrangement links TRBV10-3 to TRBJ2-3, with 9 bases that match TRBD2. This CDR3 spans 14 amino acids. Germline CDR1 reads ENHRY; CDR2 reads SYGVKD. Trimming at V came to 5 bases and at J to 0 bases, leaving 0 bases not matched to a gene. CDR3 region: CAISLAGSTDTQYF. In DNA form, the CDR3 reads TGTGCCATCAGTCTAGCGGGAAGCACAGATACGCAGTATTTT.

The chain couples TRBV7-8 to TRBJ1-6; perhaps TRBD1 as D (5 bases). Germline-derived CDR1 and CDR2 are SGHVS and FQNEAQ. The CDR3 sequence is 15 residues long. V lost 6 bases and J 8 bases, leaving 17 bases between the germline ends. The CDR3 loop is CASSSRDPRDSPLHF. CDR3 bases: TGTGCCAGCAGTTCCCGGGACCCCAGGGATTCACCCCTCCACTTT.

A few counts support this clone. The chain links TRBV29-1 to TRBJ1-1, with a weak D call TRBD1 (6 bases). CDR1 is SQVTM and CDR2 is ANQGSEA in the germline V gene. The CDR3 consists of 13 residues. The V gene lost 7 bases and the J gene lost 1 base, with 13 bases spanning the gap. CDR3 protein: CSARRDKNTEAFF. The CDR3 bases are TGCAGCGCCCGCCGGGACAAGAACACTGAAGCTTTCTTT.

V gene TRBV2 combines with J gene TRBJ1-2, with a tentative D call TRBD1 (5 bases). CDR3 length equals 13 residues. V was pared by 6 bases and J by 4 bases, with 12 bases between. Germline V gene lookup returns CDR1 SNHLY and CDR2 FYNNEI. For the CDR3, the DNA is TGTGCCAGCAGGCTCAGGGTTGCCTATGGCTACACCTTC. It encodes CASRLRVAYGYTF. The full variable domain, rest sourced from reference TRBV2 and TRBJ1-2, is EPEVTQTPSHQVTQMGQEVILRCVPISNHLYFYWYRQILGQKVEFLVSFYNNEISEKSEIFDDQFSVERPDGSNFTLKIRSTKLEDSAMYFCASRLRVAYGYTFGSGTRLTVV.

The chain uses TRBV27 and TRBJ1-6; 9 positions match TRBD1. Germline CDR1 MNHEY, CDR2 SMNVEV (reference sequence). This CDR3 region has 15 residues. Losses at the gene ends were 3 bases for V and 9 bases for J; bases not matched to a gene: 6. CDR3 bases: TGTGCCAGCAGTTTCCGGGACAGGGTCGTTTCACCCCTCCACTTT. Its protein is CASSFRDRVVSPLHF.

V is TRBV27 and J is TRBJ1-2; D remains unclear. This CDR3 contains 13 residues. Germline CDR1 and CDR2: MNHEY and SMNVEV (reference sequence). The germline V and J ends were trimmed by 6 bases and 7 bases, with 15 bases remaining between them. The CDR3 protein is CASSKHQPAGYTF. In nucleotides, the CDR3 is TGTGCCAGCAGCAAACACCAACCAGCTGGCTACACCTTC.

This chain uses TRBV5-1 with TRBJ1-2; D gene ambiguous. CDR1 and CDR2 (germline): SGHRS, YFSETQ. Trimming stripped 1 base from V and 2 bases from J, with 6 bases between. The CDR3 is 13 residues long. In DNA form, the CDR3 reads TGCGCCAGCAGCTTGATTGGGAACTATGGCTACACCTTC. Its translation: CASSLIGNYGYTF.

This chain connects TRBV18 to TRBJ1-1; no firm D call. V dropped 1 base and J dropped 4 bases, with 7 bases sitting between them. The germline V gene encodes CDR1 KGHSH and CDR2 LQKENI. The CDR3 runs to 13 residues. The CDR3 coding sequence is TGTGCCAGCTCACCACTGGGGAGCACTGAAGCTTTCTTT. This encodes CASSPLGSTEAFF.

The chain joins TRBV7-9 to TRBJ1-1, with D perhaps matching TRBD1 (5 bases). Germline-derived CDR1 and CDR2 are SEHNR and FQNEAQ (reference sequence). The V end lost 7 bases, the J end lost 0 bases, and 12 bases lay between the germline ends. The CDR3 contains 14 residues. The CDR3 sequence is CASTWGSMNTEAFF. The CDR3 DNA is TGTGCCAGCACCTGGGGCAGTATGAACACTGAAGCTTTCTTT.

The V gene is TRBV5-4, the J gene TRBJ2-7; 11 bases are shared with TRBD2. The germline CDR1 and CDR2 sequences are SGHNT and YYREEE (reference sequence). The CDR3 totals 18 residues. Trimming took 0 bases from V and 2 from J; bases not matched to a gene: 10. CDR3 amino acids: CASSLARLAGGSTYEQYF. CDR3 nucleotide sequence: TGTGCCAGCAGCTTGGCAAGGCTAGCGGGAGGCTCCACCTACGAGCAGTACTTC.

The chain uses TRBV5-6 and TRBJ1-2; 11 bases match TRBD1. V lost 4 bases to trimming and J lost 4 bases; unmatched junction nucleotides: 9. This CDR3 is 16 amino acids long. The germline gives CDR1 SGHDT, CDR2 YYEEEE. In nucleotides, the CDR3 is TGTGCCAGCAGCCGGACAGGGGGCGGCAGTAGCTATGGCTACACCTTC. Translating gives CASSRTGGGSSYGYTF.

V and J are TRBV14 and TRBJ1-3, with D uncertain. CDR1 is SGHDN, CDR2 FVKESK, per germline. V was trimmed by 0 bases and J by 4 bases, leaving 10 bases between them. The CDR3 has 15 residues. The CDR3 nucleotides are TGTGCCAGCAGCCAAGATCTTCCTGGAGGAAACACCATATATTTT. Translation gives CASSQDLPGGNTIYF.

This clone has a single count. This sequence joins TRBV6-5 and TRBJ2-2, with a possible D match to TRBD2 (6 bases). V was trimmed by 8 bases and J by 5 bases, leaving 18 bases between them. Looked up from germline, CDR1 is MNHEY and CDR2 is SVGAGI. CDR3 length: 15 residues. CDR3 sequence (DNA): TGTGCCAGCGCGATGGGGGGATTAAGTACCGGGGAGCTGTTTTTT. This encodes CASAMGGLSTGELFF.

The J gene is TRBJ2-4, the V gene TRBV27, with 7 positions matching TRBD1. This CDR3 comprises 17 residues. The V gene end was trimmed by 6 bases and the J gene end by 4 bases; junction bases not matched to a gene: 15. Looked up from germline, CDR1 is MNHEY and CDR2 is SMNVEV (reference sequence). CDR3 nucleotide sequence: TGTGCCAGCAGCAATATCCCTCGGACAGGAAGGAAAAACATTCAGTACTTC. Translating gives CASSNIPRTGRKNIQYF.

The J gene is TRBJ1-2, the V gene TRBV3-1 (or the pseudogene TRBV3-2); the D gene is possibly TRBD1 (5 bases). V was clipped by 4 bases and J by 2 bases, with 14 bases between them. The CDR3 extends over 15 amino acids. Germline-derived CDR1 and CDR2 are LGHDT and YNNKEL (reference sequence). The CDR3 protein is CASSRGTGANYGYTF. CDR3 nucleotides: TGTGCCAGCAGCCGAGGGACCGGGGCAAACTATGGCTACACCTTC.

V and J are TRBV2 and TRBJ2-1; possibly TRBD2 for D (6 bases). Per the germline V gene, CDR1 is SNHLY and CDR2 is FYNNEI. CDR3 length equals 14 residues. V lost 2 bases to trimming and J lost 9 bases, with 14 bases between them. The CDR3 DNA sequence: TGTGCCAGCAGTGAAAGGAGGGCCATTGGTGAGCAGTTCTTC. Residues: CASSERRAIGEQFF.

The J gene is TRBJ2-7, the V gene TRBV4-1; TRBD2 aligns across 11 bases. CDR3 length: 16 amino acids. Germline V CDR1 and CDR2: MGHRA, YSYEKL. Unmatched junction bases numbered 8, after V lost 1 base and J lost 6 bases. CDR3 amino acids: CASSQGLGTSGSEQYF. For the CDR3, the DNA is TGCGCCAGCAGCCAAGGATTAGGGACTAGCGGTTCCGAGCAGTACTTC.

The chain joins TRBV7-9 to TRBJ2-2; D is unresolved. The CDR3 has 15 residues. V was cut by 6 bases and J by 6 bases, with 17 bases left in between. CDR1 SEHNR and CDR2 FQNEAQ come from the germline V gene (reference sequence). The DNA of the CDR3 is TGTGCCAGCAGTGTACTCACCGTAGGCGCCGGGGAGCTGTTTTTT. The encoded protein is CASSVLTVGAGELFF.

This chain connects TRBV3-1 (or the pseudogene TRBV3-2) to TRBJ1-3; D is perhaps TRBD1 (5 bases). Trimming shortened V by 4 bases and J by 0 bases, and 13 bases separated the two germline ends. Germline V gene data show CDR1 as LGHDT and CDR2 as YNNKEL (reference sequence). This CDR3 has 16 amino acids. This CDR3 reads CASSPPDRASGNTIYF. DNA for the CDR3: TGTGCCAGCAGCCCCCCCGACAGAGCCTCTGGAAACACCATATATTTT.

This rearrangement joins TRBV24-1 to TRBJ2-3; possible D gene TRBD1, 6 bases. The CDR3 runs 15 residues. Germline assignment: CDR1 KGHDR and CDR2 SFDVKD. Trimming removed 1 base from V and 5 bases from J, with 12 bases in between. This CDR3 is CATSDFGQGKDTQYF. DNA of the CDR3: TGTGCCACCAGTGATTTCGGGCAGGGGAAAGATACGCAGTATTTT.

The chain carries TRBV7-8 and TRBJ2-1, with 14 bases fitting TRBD2. This CDR3 is 20 amino acids long. Germline CDR1 and CDR2: SGHVS and FQNEAQ. After removal of 4 bases from V and 3 bases from J, the junction contained 14 bases not matched to a gene. The CDR3 spells CASSSRLGTSGSSFYNEQFF. The DNA for the CDR3 is TGTGCCAGCAGCTCGAGATTAGGGACTAGCGGGAGCTCCTTCTACAATGAGCAGTTCTTC.

The chain employs TRBV5-5 and TRBJ2-1; D is unresolved. Trimming took off 3 bases at V and 3 bases at J, with 16 bases between the two ends. This CDR3 spans 16 amino acids. The germline V gene encodes CDR1 SGHKS and CDR2 YYEKEE (reference sequence). This chain's CDR3 is CASSSYTVNYYNEQFF. In nucleotides, the CDR3 is TGTGCCAGCAGCTCGTACACGGTCAATTACTACAATGAGCAGTTCTTC.

The CDR3 region is CASSPNPTGGYTF. CDR3 in DNA: TGCGCCAGCAGCCCAAATCCGACGGGAGGCTACACCTTC. This chain joins TRBV5-1 and TRBJ1-2; no firm D call. V gave up 4 bases and J gave up 8 bases, with 15 bases separating them. The CDR3 loop spans 13 amino acids. The germline CDR1 and CDR2 sequences are SGHRS and YFSETQ.

This rearrangement joins TRBV7-2 to TRBJ2-3; D not certain. The CDR3 is 15 amino acids. Trimming removed 5 bases from V and 0 bases from J, with 12 bases in between. Germline V gives CDR1 SGHTA, CDR2 FQGNSA. CDR3 sequence: CASSAQESSTDTQYF. The CDR3 region has the DNA TGTGCCAGCAGCGCCCAAGAGTCGAGCACAGATACGCAGTATTTT. The whole variable domain, filled in from reference TRBV7-2 and TRBJ2-3, reads GAGVSQSPSNKVTEKGKDVELRCDPISGHTALYWYRQSLGQGLEFLIYFQGNSAPDKSGLPSDRFSAERTGGSVSTLTIQRTQQEDSAVYLCASSAQESSTDTQYFGPGTRLTVL.

J is TRBJ1-4 and V is TRBV21-1. TRBV21-1 is tagged as a pseudogene. CDR3 length equals 18 residues. CDR3 nucleotide sequence: TGTGCCAGCAGCAAACAGAGGGACTACAGGGGACGTGGGGAAAAACTGTTTTTT. Its protein product is CASSKQRDYRGRGEKLFF.

The rearrangement uses TRBV27 and TRBJ2-1; a possible D gene is TRBD2 (6 bases). With 10 bases removed from V and 9 bases from J, the gap between germline ends came to 19 bases. This CDR3 has 13 residues. CDR1 is MNHEY, CDR2 SMNVEV, per germline (reference sequence). DNA for the CDR3: TGTGCCACCCAACCGGGAGCGATAACTGAGCAGTTCTTC. It translates to CATQPGAITEQFF.

The chain uses TRBV14 and TRBJ2-1; TRBD1 matches 9 bases. Trimming removed 0 bases from V and 3 bases from J; junction bases left unmatched: 6. CDR1 and CDR2 from the germline V gene are SGHDN and FVKESK. CDR3 length equals 17 residues. The CDR3 nucleotides read TGTGCCAGCAGCCAAGAACCGTGGGGACAGGGCTACAATGAGCAGTTCTTC. It yields the protein CASSQEPWGQGYNEQFF.

The V and J genes are TRBV19 and TRBJ2-7; D is uncertain. Germline V gene lookup returns CDR1 LNHDA and CDR2 SQIVND (reference sequence). The CDR3 has 14 residues. Trimming left V 1 base short and J 1 base short, with 8 bases between. CDR3: CASSIAEGSYEQYF. The CDR3, as DNA: TGTGCCAGTAGTATAGCCGAAGGGTCCTACGAGCAGTACTTC.